The rows below give T cell receptor beta chains drawn from one sample of a study of blood T cell repertoires in COVID-19. Clones were sequenced by immunoSEQ multiplex PCR, and TCRdb holds only the in-frame ones, with some missing. The sample has around 95,000 clones; over 75% are singletons. Input material: peripheral blood. These receptors came from a woman of 80 years or more with acute or convalescent COVID-19. The CDR3 runs from the conserved cysteine through the conserved F or W. A D gene is named only where the DNA matches it firmly. Clone size, where shown, is once, few, many, or a class for clones that have expanded.

abundance: .
v_gene: TRBV11-2
j_gene: TRBJ1-6
d_gene: TRBD1
CDR3aa: CASSYRQGNNSPLHF
CDR3nt: TGTGCCAGCAGCTACCGACAGGGAAACAATTCACCCCTCCACTTT

abundance: .
v_gene: TRBV9
j_gene: TRBJ2-1
d_gene: TRBD2
CDR3aa: CASSVGGGKGYNEQFF
CDR3nt: TGTGCCAGCAGCGTTGGCGGGGGTAAAGGCTACAATGAGCAGTTCTTC

abundance: .
v_gene: TRBV11-2
j_gene: TRBJ1-5
d_gene: .
CDR3aa: CASSFGVQGPQHF
CDR3nt: TGTGCCAGCAGCTTCGGAGTTCAGGGACCCCAGCATTTT

abundance: .
v_gene: TRBV20-1
j_gene: TRBJ1-1
d_gene: TRBD1
CDR3aa: CSAKQGGKAFF
CDR3nt: TGCAGTGCTAAACAGGGGGGAAAAGCTTTCTTT

abundance: .
v_gene: TRBV19
j_gene: TRBJ1-1
d_gene: TRBD1
CDR3aa: CASSIGDRVSEAFF
CDR3nt: TGTGCCAGTAGTATAGGGGACAGGGTCTCTGAAGCTTTCTTT

abundance: .
v_gene: TRBV6-6
j_gene: TRBJ1-3
d_gene: TRBD1
CDR3aa: CASSPRDRGGYGNTIYF
CDR3nt: TGTGCCAGCAGTCCGCGAGACAGGGGAGGATATGGAAACACCATATATTTT

abundance: .
v_gene: TRBV5-1
j_gene: TRBJ1-2
d_gene: TRBD1
CDR3aa: CASSVGTGNGYTF
CDR3nt: TGCGCCAGCAGCGTGGGGACAGGGAATGGCTACACCTTC

abundance: .
v_gene: TRBV28
j_gene: TRBJ1-5
d_gene: .
CDR3aa: CASSLGDSPNQPQHF
CDR3nt: TGTGCCAGCAGTTTGGGTGACAGTCCCAATCAGCCCCAGCATTTT

abundance: once
v_gene: TRBV6-5
j_gene: TRBJ1-2
d_gene: .
CDR3aa: CASIRGVGYGYTF
CDR3nt: TGTGCCAGCATCAGGGGTGTTGGCTATGGCTACACCTTC

abundance: .
v_gene: TRBV5-6
j_gene: TRBJ2-5
d_gene: TRBD1
CDR3aa: CASSLRSTGVGETQYF
CDR3nt: TGTGCCAGCAGCCTCCGGTCCACAGGGGTCGGAGAGACCCAGTACTTC

abundance: .
v_gene: TRBV6-5
j_gene: TRBJ2-2
d_gene: .
CDR3aa: CASSYSRGSNTGELFF
CDR3nt: TGTGCCAGCAGTTACTCGAGGGGGTCGAACACCGGGGAGCTGTTTTTT

abundance: once
v_gene: TRBV19
j_gene: TRBJ2-7
d_gene: .
CDR3aa: CASGIGQTSYEQYF
CDR3nt: TGTGCCAGTGGTATAGGACAGACCTCCTACGAGCAGTACTTC

abundance: .
v_gene: TRBV6-4
j_gene: TRBJ1-2
d_gene: .
CDR3aa: CASSPGTPNYGYTF
CDR3nt: TGTGCCAGCTCTCCCGGGACACCAAACTATGGCTACACCTTC

abundance: .
v_gene: TRBV5-1
j_gene: TRBJ1-1
d_gene: .
CDR3aa: CASSLAISAGQGEAFF
CDR3nt: TGCGCCAGCAGCTTGGCTATCTCAGCGGGGCAAGGGGAAGCTTTCTTT

abundance: .
v_gene: TRBV5-4
j_gene: TRBJ1-1
d_gene: TRBD1
CDR3aa: CASSPGQGVLNTEAFF
CDR3nt: TGTGCCAGCAGCCCAGGACAGGGTGTGTTGAACACTGAAGCTTTCTTT

abundance: .
v_gene: TRBV9
j_gene: TRBJ1-2
d_gene: TRBD1
CDR3aa: CASSFRWDRGQTGYTF
CDR3nt: TGTGCCAGCAGCTTCCGGTGGGACAGGGGGCAGACTGGCTACACCTTC

abundance: few
v_gene: TRBV3-1/TRBV3-2
j_gene: TRBJ1-6
d_gene: .
CDR3aa: CASSNTNNSPLHF
CDR3nt: TGTGCCAGCAGCAACACCAATAATTCACCCCTCCACTTT

abundance: .
v_gene: TRBV18
j_gene: TRBJ1-3
d_gene: .
CDR3aa: CASSPQPGWSGNTIYF
CDR3nt: TGTGCCAGCTCACCACAGCCAGGGTGGTCCGGAAACACCATATATTTT

abundance: .
v_gene: TRBV5-1
j_gene: TRBJ1-4
d_gene: .
CDR3aa: CASSLSGSPDEKLFF
CDR3nt: TGCGCCAGCAGCTTGTCAGGGTCTCCAGATGAAAAACTGTTTTTT

abundance: .
v_gene: TRBV5-1
j_gene: TRBJ1-2
d_gene: TRBD1
CDR3aa: CASSSGGVSGYTF
CDR3nt: TGCGCCAGCAGCTCAGGGGGCGTCTCTGGCTACACCTTC

abundance: once
v_gene: TRBV29-1
j_gene: TRBJ1-1
d_gene: TRBD1
CDR3aa: CSALGTGNTEAFF
CDR3nt: TGCAGCGCCCTTGGGACAGGGAACACTGAAGCTTTCTTT

abundance: .
v_gene: TRBV2
j_gene: TRBJ1-2
d_gene: .
CDR3aa: CASRPPRGRYGYTF
CDR3nt: TGTGCCAGCAGGCCCCCCCGCGGCAGATATGGCTACACCTTC

abundance: .
v_gene: TRBV18
j_gene: TRBJ1-5
d_gene: .
CDR3aa: CASSRTENQPQHF
CDR3nt: TGTGCCAGCTCACGGACAGAAAATCAGCCCCAGCATTTT

abundance: .
v_gene: TRBV4-1
j_gene: TRBJ1-4
d_gene: .
CDR3aa: CASSQEYPSREKLFF
CDR3nt: TGCGCCAGCAGCCAAGAATATCCCAGTCGAGAAAAACTGTTTTTT

abundance: .
v_gene: TRBV7-3
j_gene: TRBJ1-1
d_gene: TRBD1
CDR3aa: CASSATGGGTEAFF
CDR3nt: TGTGCCAGCAGCGCTACAGGGGGCGGGACTGAAGCTTTCTTT

abundance: .
v_gene: TRBV19
j_gene: TRBJ1-5
d_gene: .
CDR3aa: CASSTVGGNNQPQHF
CDR3nt: TGTGCCAGTAGCACCGTCGGGGGGAACAATCAGCCCCAGCATTTT

abundance: .
v_gene: TRBV6-5
j_gene: TRBJ1-2
d_gene: .
CDR3aa: CASSSPSGYTF
CDR3nt: TGTGCCAGCAGTTCCCCTAGCGGCTACACCTTC

abundance: .
v_gene: TRBV10-3
j_gene: TRBJ2-3
d_gene: .
CDR3aa: CAISESSRVADTQYF
CDR3nt: TGTGCCATCAGTGAGTCTTCCCGGGTAGCAGATACGCAGTATTTT

abundance: .
v_gene: TRBV28
j_gene: TRBJ2-7
d_gene: .
CDR3aa: CASSEIAGTEQYF
CDR3nt: TGTGCCAGCAGTGAGATTGCAGGTACCGAGCAGTACTTC

abundance: .
v_gene: TRBV5-6
j_gene: TRBJ2-5
d_gene: TRBD1
CDR3aa: CASSLANWDRVIETQYF
CDR3nt: TGTGCCAGCAGCTTGGCCAACTGGGACAGGGTAATAGAGACCCAGTACTTC

abundance: .
v_gene: TRBV29-1
j_gene: TRBJ2-2
d_gene: .
CDR3aa: CSVSQGWAGELFF
CDR3nt: TGCAGCGTCTCCCAGGGGTGGGCCGGGGAGCTGTTTTTT

abundance: .
v_gene: TRBV30
j_gene: TRBJ2-5
d_gene: .
CDR3aa: CAWSYPAGARTQYF
CDR3nt: TGTGCCTGGAGTTATCCAGCGGGTGCCCGGACCCAGTACTTC

abundance: once
v_gene: TRBV7-2
j_gene: TRBJ2-5
d_gene: TRBD2
CDR3aa: CASSLLAGGLETQYF
CDR3nt: TGTGCCAGCAGCCTACTAGCGGGGGGCCTAGAGACCCAGTACTTC

abundance: .
v_gene: TRBV2
j_gene: TRBJ2-3
d_gene: .
CDR3aa: CASSDSTDTQYF
CDR3nt: TGTGCCAGCAGTGACTCCACAGATACGCAGTATTTT

abundance: few
v_gene: TRBV10-2
j_gene: TRBJ2-4
d_gene: .
CDR3aa: CASRGSGGQNIQYF
CDR3nt: TGCGCCAGCAGGGGATCTGGGGGCCAAAACATTCAGTACTTC

abundance: .
v_gene: TRBV5-1
j_gene: TRBJ2-2
d_gene: .
CDR3aa: CASSLDVRNTGELFF
CDR3nt: TGCGCCAGCAGCTTGGATGTGAGGAACACCGGGGAGCTGTTTTTT

abundance: .
v_gene: TRBV9
j_gene: TRBJ1-3
d_gene: .
CDR3aa: CASSVSGQPSSGNTIYF
CDR3nt: TGTGCCAGCAGCGTATCCGGACAGCCTTCCTCTGGAAACACCATATATTTT

abundance: .
v_gene: TRBV5-4
j_gene: TRBJ1-1
d_gene: .
CDR3aa: CASSSISGNGNTEAFF
CDR3nt: TGTGCCAGCAGCTCCATTTCCGGGAACGGAAACACTGAAGCTTTCTTT

abundance: few
v_gene: TRBV5-4
j_gene: TRBJ2-2
d_gene: TRBD1
CDR3aa: CASSPNGQGLAGELFF
CDR3nt: TGTGCCAGCAGCCCGAACGGACAGGGGTTGGCCGGGGAGCTGTTTTTT

abundance: .
v_gene: TRBV5-1
j_gene: TRBJ1-6
d_gene: .
CDR3aa: CASSRTAGHDNSPLHF
CDR3nt: TGCGCCAGCAGCAGGACAGCAGGGCACGATAATTCACCCCTCCACTTT

abundance: .
v_gene: TRBV6-5
j_gene: TRBJ1-2
d_gene: .
CDR3aa: CASSSKAGDGYTF
CDR3nt: TGTGCCAGCAGTTCCAAGGCGGGGGATGGCTACACCTTC

abundance: .
v_gene: TRBV6-6
j_gene: TRBJ1-3
d_gene: .
CDR3aa: CASTYSHSGNTIYF
CDR3nt: TGTGCCAGCACATACAGCCACTCTGGAAACACCATATATTTT

abundance: many
v_gene: TRBV19
j_gene: TRBJ2-6
d_gene: .
CDR3aa: CASSRQFFGANVLTF
CDR3nt: .

abundance: few
v_gene: TRBV4-1
j_gene: TRBJ1-3
d_gene: .
CDR3aa: CASSTSGRSGNTIYF
CDR3nt: TGCGCCAGCAGCACGAGCGGTCGCTCTGGAAACACCATATATTTT

abundance: .
v_gene: TRBV7-2
j_gene: TRBJ1-5
d_gene: TRBD1
CDR3aa: CASSLGDRFNQPQHF
CDR3nt: TGTGCCAGCAGCTTAGGGGACAGGTTCAATCAGCCCCAGCATTTT

abundance: few
v_gene: TRBV5-1
j_gene: TRBJ1-2
d_gene: .
CDR3aa: CASSLGESYGYTF
CDR3nt: TGCGCCAGCAGCTTGGGAGAAAGCTATGGCTACACCTTC

abundance: .
v_gene: TRBV7-2
j_gene: TRBJ2-1
d_gene: TRBD2
CDR3aa: CASSLGRGGINEQFF
CDR3nt: TGTGCCAGCAGCTTAGGGCGGGGGGGGATCAATGAGCAGTTCTTC

abundance: .
v_gene: TRBV18
j_gene: TRBJ2-3
d_gene: .
CDR3aa: CASSPYVAGNTDTQYF
CDR3nt: TGTGCCAGCTCACCATATGTTGCGGGGAACACAGATACGCAGTATTTT

abundance: once
v_gene: TRBV18
j_gene: TRBJ2-2
d_gene: TRBD2
CDR3aa: CASSTTAPGIGGTGELFF
CDR3nt: TGTGCCAGCTCAACCACGGCGCCCGGGATCGGGGGGACCGGGGAGCTGTTTTTT

abundance: .
v_gene: TRBV11-2
j_gene: TRBJ1-6
d_gene: .
CDR3aa: CASNSTSRPNSPLHF
CDR3nt: TGTGCCAGCAACTCCACCTCCCGCCCTAATTCACCCCTCCACTTT

abundance: .
v_gene: TRBV3-1/TRBV3-2
j_gene: TRBJ2-7
d_gene: TRBD2
CDR3aa: CASSQGPGLAYEQYF
CDR3nt: TGTGCCAGCAGCCAAGGGCCGGGACTAGCGTACGAGCAGTACTTC

abundance: .
v_gene: TRBV7-2
j_gene: TRBJ2-3
d_gene: TRBD2
CDR3aa: CASSPGLVRTDTQYF
CDR3nt: TGTGCCAGCAGCCCGGGACTAGTTAGGACAGATACGCAGTATTTT